Described below is a single TCR beta chain sequence and its context. Its antigen remains unidentified. Trimming cost V 4 bases and J 7 bases, with 19 bases left between them. Looked up from germline, CDR1 is MNHEY and CDR2 is SMNVEV (reference sequence). The CDR3 is 15 amino acids. The data are from a study of radiation and T cells in renal cell carcinoma. Notes on the study in general: Dominant CDR3 motifs occupied more repertoire in irradiated than control tumors. Tumor samples were small regions of roughly 1 g.

This sample's treatment: treatment-naive control, cytoreductive nephrectomy. The method was immunoSEQ multiplex PCR; TCRdb's version includes in-frame clones alone and lacks a portion of them. The sample records fewer than 15,000 clones, about 71% being singletons. The chain couples TRBV27 to TRBJ1-1, with a weak D call TRBD1 (5 bases). This material consisted of tumor tissue, taken from a patient whose treatment was nephrectomy without radiotherapy. This TCR was recovered from a woman aged 80 or over with renal cell carcinoma. In DNA, the CDR3 is TGTGCCAGCAGTTCCAGTACGTCGCGGGGGGGTGAAGCTTTCTTT. Translation: CASSSSTSRGGEAFF.